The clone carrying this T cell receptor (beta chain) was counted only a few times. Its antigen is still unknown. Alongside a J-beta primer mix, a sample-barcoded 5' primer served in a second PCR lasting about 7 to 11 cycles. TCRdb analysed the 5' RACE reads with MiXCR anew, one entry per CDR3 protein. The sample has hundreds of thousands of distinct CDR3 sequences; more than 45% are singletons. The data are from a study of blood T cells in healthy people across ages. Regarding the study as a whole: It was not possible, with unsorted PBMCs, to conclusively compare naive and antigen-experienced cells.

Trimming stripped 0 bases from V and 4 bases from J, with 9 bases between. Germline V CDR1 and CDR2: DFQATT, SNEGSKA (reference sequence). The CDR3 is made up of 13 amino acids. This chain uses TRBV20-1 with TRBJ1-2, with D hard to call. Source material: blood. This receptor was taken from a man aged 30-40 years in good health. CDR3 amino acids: CSAREELGYGYTF. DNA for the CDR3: TGCAGTGCTAGAGAGGAGCTTGGCTATGGCTACACCTTC.